The 28 T cell receptor beta chains reported below all come from one sample, sequenced in a study of T cell responses to AZD1222 COVID-19 vaccine. Using immunoSEQ multiplex PCR, the repertoire was profiled, and TCRdb retains in-frame clones only, with some absent. The sample carries some 150,000 clones, about 90% recorded once. Sequenced here: peripheral blood, sampled on day 0 of MenACWY control vaccination. Receptor source: an adult in good health.

The V call is TRBV27, the J call TRBJ2-1, with D possibly TRBD2 on 6 matching bases. The V gene lost 2 bases and the J gene lost 8 bases, with 13 bases spanning the gap. The germline V gene encodes CDR1 MNHEY and CDR2 SMNVEV (reference sequence). This CDR3 has 14 residues. The CDR3 nucleotides read TGTGCCAGCAGTTTAACGTCGGGGGTCTATGAGCAGTTCTTC. It is translated as CASSLTSGVYEQFF.

The V and J genes are TRBV5-5 and TRBJ2-3, with 10 nucleotides matching TRBD2. J was trimmed by 0 bases and V by 4 bases; bases with no gene match: 5. CDR3 length equals 16 residues. CDR1 is SGHKS and CDR2 is YYEKEE in the germline V gene (reference sequence). CDR3 in DNA: TGTGCCAGCAGCCTTAGCGGGAGGACTAGCACAGATACGCAGTATTTT. Amino acids: CASSLSGRTSTDTQYF. Using reference TRBV5-5 and TRBJ2-3 for the parts outside the CDR3, the full variable domain is DAGVTQSPTHLIKTRGQQVTLRCSPISGHKSVSWYQQVLGQGPQFIFQYYEKEERGRGNFPDRFSARQFPNYSSELNVNALLLGDSALYLCASSLSGRTSTDTQYFGPGTRLTVL.

The chain uses TRBV7-2 and TRBJ2-1, with 8 nucleotides matching TRBD1. This CDR3 spans 16 amino acids. Trimming took 2 bases from V and 0 from J; bases not matched to a gene: 3. Germline V gene lookup returns CDR1 SGHTA and CDR2 FQGNSA. In DNA form, the CDR3 reads TGTGCCAGCAGCTTAAAAGGGACAGGCTCCTACAATGAGCAGTTCTTC. Protein product: CASSLKGTGSYNEQFF.

The J gene is TRBJ1-2, the V gene TRBV3-1 (or the pseudogene TRBV3-2); D is unresolved. The CDR3 extends over 15 amino acids. Germline V gene lookup returns CDR1 LGHDT and CDR2 YNNKEL (reference sequence). Deletions cut 0 bases from V and 6 bases from J, with 14 bases between. Here the CDR3 DNA reads TGTGCCAGCAGCCAAGAAGGAGAAGGGTTGGATGGCTACACCTTC. Translation: CASSQEGEGLDGYTF.

The rearrangement uses TRBV7-2 and TRBJ2-7; weak D call: TRBD1 (6 bases). Trimming stripped 0 bases from V and 7 bases from J, with 16 bases between. Germline CDR1 is SGHTA and CDR2 is FQGNSA. The CDR3 loop spans 15 amino acids. As DNA, the CDR3 is TGTGCCAGCAGCTTAGCATCCCAGGGGACGGGAGAGCAGTACTTC. Encoded protein: CASSLASQGTGEQYF. Drawing the rest from reference TRBV7-2 and TRBJ2-7, the complete variable domain is GAGVSQSPSNKVTEKGKDVELRCDPISGHTALYWYRQSLGQGLEFLIYFQGNSAPDKSGLPSDRFSAERTGGSVSTLTIQRTQQEDSAVYLCASSLASQGTGEQYFGPGTRLTVT.

The V call is TRBV5-1, the J call TRBJ2-7, with 13 bases lining up with TRBD2. The CDR3 is made up of 15 amino acids. Trimming at V came to 6 bases and at J to 7 bases, leaving 10 bases not matched to a gene. Germline lookup yields CDR1 SGHRS and CDR2 YFSETQ. The CDR3 sequence is CASTPLGLAGEEQYF. Here the CDR3 DNA reads TGCGCCAGCACCCCTCTTGGACTAGCGGGAGAGGAGCAGTACTTC.

The genes are TRBV6-5 and TRBJ1-1; tentative D call: TRBD1 (5 bases). Germline CDR1 and CDR2: MNHEY and SVGAGI. This CDR3 has 15 amino acids. Trimming stripped 4 bases from V and 7 bases from J, with 19 bases between. The CDR3 reads CASSSKTGTSYEAFF. As DNA, the CDR3 is TGTGCCAGCAGTTCCAAAACAGGTACCTCGTATGAAGCTTTCTTT.

The gene calls are TRBV3-1 (or the pseudogene TRBV3-2) and TRBJ2-4; no clear D gene. The CDR3 runs 13 residues. The V gene's germline CDR1 is LGHDT and CDR2 YNNKEL (reference sequence). V lost 3 bases and J 3 bases, leaving 6 bases between the germline ends. The chain's CDR3 is CASSHGSKNIQYF. CDR3 nucleotide sequence: TGTGCCAGCAGCCATGGTAGCAAAAACATTCAGTACTTC.

This chain connects TRBV27 to TRBJ2-7; either TRBD1 or TRBD2 may fit D (6 bases each). The CDR3 covers 15 residues. V dropped 5 bases and J dropped 4 bases, with 18 bases sitting between them. Germline CDR1 MNHEY, CDR2 SMNVEV (reference sequence). The DNA for the CDR3 is TGTGCCAGCAGTGGACTAACGAACAGGGAATACGAGCAGTACTTC. The encoded protein is CASSGLTNREYEQYF.

This chain joins TRBV4-1 and TRBJ1-3, with 10 bases lining up with TRBD1. V dropped 4 bases and J dropped 0; count of bases not matched to a gene: 6. The germline V gene encodes CDR1 MGHRA and CDR2 YSYEKL. The CDR3 is made up of 17 amino acids. The CDR3 loop reads CASSPGTGVLSGNTIYF. Here the CDR3 DNA reads TGCGCCAGCAGCCCCGGGACAGGGGTGCTCTCTGGAAACACCATATATTTT.

V is TRBV13 and J is TRBJ1-3; D remains unclear. Trimming shortened V by 5 bases and J by 0 bases, and 5 bases separated the two germline ends. Germline CDR1 is PRHDT and CDR2 is FYEKMQ (reference sequence). The CDR3 loop spans 13 amino acids. CDR3 amino acids: CASSLLSGNTIYF. The CDR3 DNA reads TGTGCCAGCAGCCTACTCTCTGGAAACACCATATATTTT.

The chain links TRBV11-2 to TRBJ1-1; D ambiguous. V was trimmed by 5 bases and J by 1 base, leaving 5 bases between them. This CDR3 spans 12 amino acids. Germline CDR1 is SGHAT and CDR2 is FQNNGV. CDR3 loop: CASSPTNTEAFF. CDR3 DNA: TGTGCCAGCAGCCCTACGAACACTGAAGCTTTCTTT.

The gene calls are TRBV24-1 and TRBJ2-2; possible D gene TRBD2, 6 bases. This CDR3 comprises 12 residues. The germline V and J ends were trimmed by 9 bases and 5 bases, with 9 bases remaining between them. From germline, CDR1 is KGHDR and CDR2 SFDVKD. The CDR3 sequence: CATRGTTGELFF. The CDR3 DNA reads as TGTGCCACCCGAGGGACTACCGGGGAGCTGTTTTTT.

The rearrangement uses TRBV5-1 and TRBJ1-5; no definite D call. CDR1 and CDR2 (germline): SGHRS, YFSETQ. The ends were cut back, 0 bases at V and 4 bases at J, with 11 bases in the middle. The CDR3 runs to 15 residues. The CDR3 spells CASSLGDGRNQPQHF. In nucleotides, the CDR3 is TGCGCCAGCAGCTTGGGTGACGGGAGGAATCAGCCCCAGCATTTT.

Of note for this clone: A junction end diverges from the germline sequence, so it may reflect a read error. The chain joins TRBV6-1 to TRBJ1-2, with TRBD1 identical over 7 bases. Germline CDR1 and CDR2: MNHNS and SASEGT. The CDR3 is 13 amino acids. CDR3 sequence reads: CASREGGIGGYTF. The CDR3 nucleotides read TGTGCCAGCAGGGAAGGGGGCATCGGGGGCTACACCTTC.

The table lists this clone with a count of one. V and J are TRBV11-3 and TRBJ2-5; D is ambiguous. Germline V gene sequence: CDR1 SGHNT, CDR2 YENEEA. The CDR3 runs 14 residues. V was clipped by 1 base and J by 5 bases, with 11 bases between them. The CDR3 region is CASSLAAGSETQYF. DNA of the CDR3: TGTGCCAGCAGCTTAGCAGCCGGTTCCGAGACCCAGTACTTC.

The chain employs TRBV6-5 and TRBJ2-1; perhaps TRBD1 as D (5 bases). V lost 6 bases and J lost 2, with 11 bases in between. The CDR3 spans 14 residues. The V gene's germline CDR1 is MNHEY and CDR2 SVGAGI. The DNA of the CDR3 is TGTGCCAGCAGCCTGACAGAAGCCTACAATGAGCAGTTCTTC. As protein: CASSLTEAYNEQFF.

Here the CDR3 reads CASSLDPTGGPNYGYTF. The CDR3 DNA sequence: TGTGCCAGCAGCTTAGATCCAACAGGGGGCCCTAACTATGGCTACACCTTC. The chain uses TRBV11-2 and TRBJ1-2; 9 bases fit TRBD1. The CDR3 has 17 residues. Per the germline V gene, CDR1 is SGHAT and CDR2 is FQNNGV. The J segment lost 0 bases and the V segment lost 0 bases, leaving 5 bases of the junction unmatched.

This rearrangement joins TRBV11-2 to TRBJ1-6; the match to TRBD1 covers 7 bases. There are 14 residues in the CDR3. Trimming cost V 3 bases and J 6 bases; bases outside gene matches: 2. Germline CDR1 SGHAT, CDR2 FQNNGV. CDR3 sequence: CASSFGQANSPLHF. DNA of the CDR3: TGTGCCAGCAGCTTCGGACAGGCTAATTCACCCCTCCACTTT.

This sequence joins TRBV6-5 and TRBJ1-3; D perhaps matches TRBD1 (6 bases). Per the germline V gene, CDR1 is MNHEY and CDR2 is SVGAGI. Trimming stripped 0 bases from V and 2 bases from J, with 11 bases between. The CDR3 extends over 16 amino acids. In nucleotides, the CDR3 is TGTGCCAGCAGTTACTCCGGCAGGGGTACTGGAAACACCATATATTTT. Translating gives CASSYSGRGTGNTIYF.

The rearrangement uses TRBV19 and TRBJ2-4, with D unresolved. CDR1 and CDR2 (germline): LNHDA, SQIVND (reference sequence). The length of the CDR3 is 13 residues. Trimming removed 7 bases from V and 4 bases from J, with 11 bases in between. CDR3 in amino acids: CASMRRPKNIQYF. DNA of the CDR3: TGTGCCAGTATGCGGCGGCCGAAAAACATTCAGTACTTC.

The chain combines TRBV5-1 with TRBJ1-2; 7 bases fit TRBD1. Germline assignment: CDR1 SGHRS and CDR2 YFSETQ. The CDR3 totals 17 residues. Losses at the gene ends were 7 bases for V and 1 base for J; bases not matched to a gene: 16. CDR3 sequence (DNA): TGCGCCAGCCTCCCCGCCGCAGGGGGAGTTAGTAACTATGGCTACACCTTC. This gives the protein CASLPAAGGVSNYGYTF.

The rearrangement links TRBV18 to TRBJ1-2; D not resolved. Trimming took off 2 bases at V and 8 bases at J, with 15 bases between the two ends. CDR3 length: 14 residues. Looked up from germline, CDR1 is KGHSH and CDR2 is LQKENI. As DNA, the CDR3 is TGTGCCAGCTCACCAAGGCTAGAGCCGCTGGGCTACACCTTC. Translating it yields CASSPRLEPLGYTF.

The genes are TRBV19 and TRBJ1-1, with D unclear. In germline, CDR1 is LNHDA, CDR2 SQIVND (reference sequence). CDR3 size: 12 residues. The V gene lost 3 bases and the J gene lost 5 bases, with 7 bases spanning the gap. The CDR3 is CASSIRWTEAFF. CDR3 nucleotide sequence: TGTGCCAGTAGTATCAGGTGGACTGAAGCTTTCTTT.

This chain joins TRBV7-2 and TRBJ1-2; tentative D call: TRBD1 (6 bases). The V gene's germline CDR1 is SGHTA and CDR2 FQGNSA. CDR3 size: 15 residues. Trimming left V 3 bases short and J 8 bases short, with 19 bases between. The CDR3 loop is CASSFMRDRPSGYTF. CDR3 coding DNA: TGTGCCAGCAGCTTTATGCGAGACAGGCCCTCCGGCTACACCTTC.

This sequence joins TRBV5-1 and TRBJ2-2; 7 bases fit TRBD1. The CDR3 loop spans 16 amino acids. Trimming at V came to 2 bases and at J to 3 bases, leaving 7 bases not matched to a gene. Germline lookup yields CDR1 SGHRS and CDR2 YFSETQ. In DNA form, the CDR3 reads TGCGCCAGCAGCTTACAGGGGTTTGGGTACACCGGGGAGCTGTTTTTT. It is translated as CASSLQGFGYTGELFF.

V gene TRBV7-3 combines with J gene TRBJ1-1, with a tentative D call TRBD1 (6 bases). CDR1 SGHTA and CDR2 FQGTGA come from the germline V gene. V dropped 4 bases and J dropped 3 bases, with 12 bases sitting between them. The CDR3 runs 14 residues. In DNA, the CDR3 is TGTGCCAGCAGCTCACAGGGTCATGACACTGAAGCTTTCTTT. The encoded protein is CASSSQGHDTEAFF.

The gene calls are TRBV28 and TRBJ2-1, with TRBD2 identical over 13 bases. The CDR3 contains 16 residues. V trimming: 3 bases; J trimming: 1 base; junction bases outside the gene matches: 0. Germline CDR1 is MDHEN and CDR2 is SYDVKM. CDR3 nucleotides: TGTGCCAGCAGTTTGGGACTAGCGGGGTCCTACAATGAGCAGTTCTTC. Translating it yields CASSLGLAGSYNEQFF.